This T cell receptor beta chain was sequenced in a study of Graves' ophthalmopathy and Graves' hyperthyroidism. At the level of the study: The study drew peripheral blood at initial diagnosis, before any treatment.

Lactation, pregnancy, uncontrolled infections and other autoimmune diseases were all grounds for excluding patients. Diagnoses were established from clinical symptoms, serum thyroxine, TRAb, thyroid ultrasound and orbital computed tomography. V lost 9 bases and J lost 8, with 23 bases in between. The V gene's germline CDR1 is SGHTA and CDR2 FQGNSA. The CDR3 has 14 residues. Using RNA transcripts, the TCR beta CDR3 regions were amplified. First-round RT-PCR used HTBI primers; second-round multiplex PCR followed. TCRdb called the multiplex PCR reads again in MiXCR, with one record for every CDR3 protein. The sample holds 150,000 to 200,000 distinct CDR3 sequences, approximately 40% seen once. Regarding the study as a whole: Most thyroid clonotypes expanded beyond 0.001 frequency were also found in blood.

Regarding this clonotype: What it binds is not known.

J is TRBJ2-7 and V is TRBV7-2; D gene uncertain. The sequence was obtained from a young man with Graves' ophthalmopathy. The sequencing sample was made of peripheral blood. CDR3 amino acids: CASSIQADLPQQYF. CDR3 nucleotides: TGTGCCAGTAGTATTCAGGCGGACCTCCCCCAGCAGTACTTC.